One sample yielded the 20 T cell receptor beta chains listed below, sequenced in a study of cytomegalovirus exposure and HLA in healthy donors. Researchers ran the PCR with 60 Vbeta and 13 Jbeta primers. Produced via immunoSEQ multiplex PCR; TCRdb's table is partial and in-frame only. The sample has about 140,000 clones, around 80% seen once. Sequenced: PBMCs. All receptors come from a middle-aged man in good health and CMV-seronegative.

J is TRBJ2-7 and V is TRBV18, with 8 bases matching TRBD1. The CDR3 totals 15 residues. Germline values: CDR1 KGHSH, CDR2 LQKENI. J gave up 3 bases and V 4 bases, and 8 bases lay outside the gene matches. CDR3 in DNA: TGTGCCAGCTCACTGGGCAGGGGGCCTCTCTACGAGCAGTACTTC. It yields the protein CASSLGRGPLYEQYF.

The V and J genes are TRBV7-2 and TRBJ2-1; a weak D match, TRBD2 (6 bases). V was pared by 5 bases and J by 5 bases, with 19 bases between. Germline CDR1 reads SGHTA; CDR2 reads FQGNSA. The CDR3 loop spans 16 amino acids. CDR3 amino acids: CASSLTGTRGNNEQFF. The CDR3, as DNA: TGTGCCAGCAGCCTAACCGGGACGCGGGGTAACAATGAGCAGTTCTTC.

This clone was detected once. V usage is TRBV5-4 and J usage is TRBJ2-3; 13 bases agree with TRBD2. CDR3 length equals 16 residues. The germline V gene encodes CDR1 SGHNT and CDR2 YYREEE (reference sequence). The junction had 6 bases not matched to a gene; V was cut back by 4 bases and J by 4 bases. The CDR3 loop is CASSPTSGGWADTQYF. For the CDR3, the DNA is TGTGCCAGCAGCCCGACTAGCGGGGGGTGGGCAGATACGCAGTATTTT.

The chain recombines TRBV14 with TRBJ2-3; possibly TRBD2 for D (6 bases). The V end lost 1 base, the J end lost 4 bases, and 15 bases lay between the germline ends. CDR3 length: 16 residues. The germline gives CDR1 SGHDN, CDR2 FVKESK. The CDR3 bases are TGTGCCAGCAGCCAAGTTGGCGGGGTTAGCGCAGATACGCAGTATTTT. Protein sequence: CASSQVGGVSADTQYF.

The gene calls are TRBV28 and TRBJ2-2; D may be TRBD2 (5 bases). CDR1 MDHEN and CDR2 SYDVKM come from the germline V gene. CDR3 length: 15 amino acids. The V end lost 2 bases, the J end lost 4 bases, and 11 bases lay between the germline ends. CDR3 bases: TGTGCCAGCAGTTTACTTCCCCGGGGCACCGGGGAGCTGTTTTTT. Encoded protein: CASSLLPRGTGELFF.

The CDR3 sequence is CASSRGTSGEGEQFF. The CDR3 bases are TGTGCCAGCAGCCGTGGGACTAGCGGGGAGGGCGAGCAGTTCTTC. The chain uses TRBV5-4 and TRBJ2-1; 13 bases are a match to TRBD2. Losses at the gene ends were 4 bases for V and 10 bases for J; bases not matched to a gene: 8. Per the germline V gene, CDR1 is SGHNT and CDR2 is YYREEE (reference sequence). The CDR3 is 15 residues long.

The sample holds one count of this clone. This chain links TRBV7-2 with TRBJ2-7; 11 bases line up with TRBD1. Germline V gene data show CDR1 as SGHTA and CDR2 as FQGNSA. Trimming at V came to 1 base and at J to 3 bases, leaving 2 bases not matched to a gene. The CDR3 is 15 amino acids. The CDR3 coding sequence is TGTGCCAGCAGCTTAGGGGGACAGGGGGTCTACGAGCAGTACTTC. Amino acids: CASSLGGQGVYEQYF.

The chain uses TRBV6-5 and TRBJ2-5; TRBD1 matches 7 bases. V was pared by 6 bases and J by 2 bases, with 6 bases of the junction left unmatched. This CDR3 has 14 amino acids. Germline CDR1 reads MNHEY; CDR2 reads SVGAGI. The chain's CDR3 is CASRLTGRQETQYF. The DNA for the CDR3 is TGTGCCAGCAGATTGACAGGGCGGCAAGAGACCCAGTACTTC.

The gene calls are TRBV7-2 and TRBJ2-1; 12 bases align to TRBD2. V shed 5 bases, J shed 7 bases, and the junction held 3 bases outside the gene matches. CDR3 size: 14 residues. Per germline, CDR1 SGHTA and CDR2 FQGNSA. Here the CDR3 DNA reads TGTGCCAGCAGCCCGGGACTAGCGGGTAATGAGCAGTTCTTC. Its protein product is CASSPGLAGNEQFF.

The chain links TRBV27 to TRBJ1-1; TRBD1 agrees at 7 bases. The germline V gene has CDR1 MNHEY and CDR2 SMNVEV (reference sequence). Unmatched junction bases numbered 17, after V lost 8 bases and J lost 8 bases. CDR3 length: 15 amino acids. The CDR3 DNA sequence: TGTGCCAGCCGGAAACTTTCGGGGACAGCCAAAGAAGCTTTCTTT. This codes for CASRKLSGTAKEAFF.

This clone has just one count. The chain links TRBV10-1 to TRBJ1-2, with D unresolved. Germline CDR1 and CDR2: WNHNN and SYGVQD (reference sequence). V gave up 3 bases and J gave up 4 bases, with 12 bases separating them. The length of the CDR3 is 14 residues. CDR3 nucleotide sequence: TGCGCCAGCAGTGATTCGGGGAGGCTCTATGGCTACACCTTC. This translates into CASSDSGRLYGYTF.

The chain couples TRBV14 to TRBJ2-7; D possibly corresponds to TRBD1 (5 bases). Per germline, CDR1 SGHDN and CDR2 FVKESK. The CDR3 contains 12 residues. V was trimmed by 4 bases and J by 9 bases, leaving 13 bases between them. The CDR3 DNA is TGTGCCAGCAGCCCCTCCAGGGTCGCGCAGTACTTC. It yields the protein CASSPSRVAQYF.

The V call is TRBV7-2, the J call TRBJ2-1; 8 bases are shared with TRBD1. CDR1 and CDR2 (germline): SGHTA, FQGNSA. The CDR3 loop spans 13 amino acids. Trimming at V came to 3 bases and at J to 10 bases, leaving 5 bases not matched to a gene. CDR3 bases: TGTGCCAGCAGCTTGCCAGGGGGCGTGGAGCAGTTCTTC. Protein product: CASSLPGGVEQFF.

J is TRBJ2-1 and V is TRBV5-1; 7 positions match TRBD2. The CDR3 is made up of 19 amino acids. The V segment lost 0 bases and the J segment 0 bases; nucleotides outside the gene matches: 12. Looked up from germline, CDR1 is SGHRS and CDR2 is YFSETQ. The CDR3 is CASSLAGPRSGYSYNEQFF. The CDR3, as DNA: TGCGCCAGCAGCTTGGCCGGTCCCCGTAGCGGGTACTCCTACAATGAGCAGTTCTTC.

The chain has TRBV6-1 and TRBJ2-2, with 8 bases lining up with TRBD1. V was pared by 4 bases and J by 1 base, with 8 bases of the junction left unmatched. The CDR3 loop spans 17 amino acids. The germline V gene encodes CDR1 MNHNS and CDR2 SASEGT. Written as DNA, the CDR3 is TGTGCCAGCAGTGGGGCTAAGGGGACAGGGAACACCGGGGAGCTGTTTTTT. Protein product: CASSGAKGTGNTGELFF.

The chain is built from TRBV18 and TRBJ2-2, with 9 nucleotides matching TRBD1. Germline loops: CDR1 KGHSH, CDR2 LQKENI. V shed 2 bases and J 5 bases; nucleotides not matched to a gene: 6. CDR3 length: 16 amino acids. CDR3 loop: CASSPRGQGQTGELFF. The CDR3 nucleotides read TGTGCCAGCTCACCAAGGGGACAGGGTCAAACCGGGGAGCTGTTTTTT. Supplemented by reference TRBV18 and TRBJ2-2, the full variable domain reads NAGVMQNPRHLVRRRGQEARLRCSPMKGHSHVYWYRQLPEEGLKFMVYLQKENIIDESGMPKERFSAEFPKEGPSILRIQQVVRGDSAAYFCASSPRGQGQTGELFFGEGSRLTVL.

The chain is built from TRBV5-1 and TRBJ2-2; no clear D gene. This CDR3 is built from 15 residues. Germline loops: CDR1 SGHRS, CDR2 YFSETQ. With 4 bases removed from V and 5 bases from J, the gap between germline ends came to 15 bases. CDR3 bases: TGCGCCAGCAGCCCTGACACGACGGCGACCGGGGAGCTGTTTTTT. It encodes CASSPDTTATGELFF.

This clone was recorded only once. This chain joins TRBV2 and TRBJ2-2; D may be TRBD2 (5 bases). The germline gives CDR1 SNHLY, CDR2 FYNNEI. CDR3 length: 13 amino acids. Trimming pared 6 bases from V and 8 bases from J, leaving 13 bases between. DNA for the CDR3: TGTGCCAGCAGCCAGACTATGACAGGGGAGCTGTTTTTT. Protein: CASSQTMTGELFF. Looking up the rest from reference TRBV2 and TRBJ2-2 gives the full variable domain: EPEVTQTPSHQVTQMGQEVILRCVPISNHLYFYWYRQILGQKVEFLVSFYNNEISEKSEIFDDQFSVERPDGSNFTLKIRSTKLEDSAMYFCASSQTMTGELFFGEGSRLTVL.

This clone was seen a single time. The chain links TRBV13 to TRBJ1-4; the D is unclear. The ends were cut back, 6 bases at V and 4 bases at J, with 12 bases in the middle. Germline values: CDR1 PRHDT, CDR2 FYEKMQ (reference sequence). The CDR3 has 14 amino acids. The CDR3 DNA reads TGTGCCAGCAGGTTAACAGTGGATAATGAAAAACTGTTTTTT. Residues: CASRLTVDNEKLFF.

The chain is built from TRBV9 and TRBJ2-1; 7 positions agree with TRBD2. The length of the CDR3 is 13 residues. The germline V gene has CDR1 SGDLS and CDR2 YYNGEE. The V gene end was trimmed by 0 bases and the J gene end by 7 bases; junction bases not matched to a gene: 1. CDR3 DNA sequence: TGTGCCAGCAGCGTAGGGGGGGGTAATGAGCAGTTCTTC. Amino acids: CASSVGGGNEQFF.